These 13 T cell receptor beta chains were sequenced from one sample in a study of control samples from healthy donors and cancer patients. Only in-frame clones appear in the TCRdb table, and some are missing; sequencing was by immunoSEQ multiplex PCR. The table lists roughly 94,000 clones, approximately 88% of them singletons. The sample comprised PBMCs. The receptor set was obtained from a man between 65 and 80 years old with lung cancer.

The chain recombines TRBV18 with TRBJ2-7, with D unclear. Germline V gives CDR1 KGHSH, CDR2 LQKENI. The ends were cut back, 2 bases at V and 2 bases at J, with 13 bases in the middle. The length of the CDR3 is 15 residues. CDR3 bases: TGTGCCAGCTCACCAAAAGAGAGCTTAGCCTACGAGCAGTACTTC. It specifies CASSPKESLAYEQYF.

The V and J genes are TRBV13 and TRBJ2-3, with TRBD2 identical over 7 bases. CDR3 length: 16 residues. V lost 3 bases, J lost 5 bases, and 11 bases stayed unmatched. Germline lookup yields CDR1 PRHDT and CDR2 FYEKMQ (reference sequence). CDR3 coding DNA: TGTGCCAGCAGCTTCTTCGGGCGCGGGGGAGGAGATACGCAGTATTTT. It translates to CASSFFGRGGGDTQYF.

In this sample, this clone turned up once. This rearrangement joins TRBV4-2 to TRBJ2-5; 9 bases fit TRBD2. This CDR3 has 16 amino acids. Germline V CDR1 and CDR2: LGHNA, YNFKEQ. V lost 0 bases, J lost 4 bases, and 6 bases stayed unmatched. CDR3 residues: CASSQDWRGGRETQYF. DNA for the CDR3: TGTGCCAGCAGCCAAGATTGGCGGGGGGGCAGAGAGACCCAGTACTTC.

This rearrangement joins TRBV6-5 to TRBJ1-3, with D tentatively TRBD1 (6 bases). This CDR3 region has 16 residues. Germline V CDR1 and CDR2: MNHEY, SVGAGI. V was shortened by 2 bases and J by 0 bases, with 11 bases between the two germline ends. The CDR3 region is CASSYDRPSSGNTIYF. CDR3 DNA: TGTGCCAGCAGTTACGACAGGCCGAGCTCTGGAAACACCATATATTTT.

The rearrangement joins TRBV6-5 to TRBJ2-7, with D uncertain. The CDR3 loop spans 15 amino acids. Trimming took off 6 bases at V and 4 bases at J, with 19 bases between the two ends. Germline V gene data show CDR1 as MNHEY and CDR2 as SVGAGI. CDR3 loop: CASRAWWAPQYEQYF. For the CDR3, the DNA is TGTGCCAGCAGGGCGTGGTGGGCCCCACAGTACGAGCAGTACTTC.

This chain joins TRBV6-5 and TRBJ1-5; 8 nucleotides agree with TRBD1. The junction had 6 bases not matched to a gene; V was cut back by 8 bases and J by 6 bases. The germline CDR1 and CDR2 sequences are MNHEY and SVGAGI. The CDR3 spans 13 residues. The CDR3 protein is CASWETGAQPQHF. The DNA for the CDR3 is TGTGCCAGCTGGGAGACAGGGGCTCAGCCCCAGCATTTT.

CDR3 residues: CASSVDTASGNTIYF. Written as DNA, the CDR3 is TGTGCCAGCAGCGTAGACACAGCCTCTGGAAACACCATATATTTT. V usage is TRBV9 and J usage is TRBJ1-3; no reliable D call. Trimming removed 0 bases at V and 0 bases at J, with 7 bases between. The CDR3 is 15 residues long. CDR1 SGDLS and CDR2 YYNGEE come from the germline V gene.

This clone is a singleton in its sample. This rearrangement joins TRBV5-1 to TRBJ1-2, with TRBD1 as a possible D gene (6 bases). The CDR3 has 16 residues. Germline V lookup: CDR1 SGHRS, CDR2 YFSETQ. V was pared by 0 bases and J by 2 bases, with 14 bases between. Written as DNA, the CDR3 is TGCGCCAGCAGCTTGGGGATGACAGGCTTGAACTATGGCTACACCTTC. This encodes CASSLGMTGLNYGYTF.

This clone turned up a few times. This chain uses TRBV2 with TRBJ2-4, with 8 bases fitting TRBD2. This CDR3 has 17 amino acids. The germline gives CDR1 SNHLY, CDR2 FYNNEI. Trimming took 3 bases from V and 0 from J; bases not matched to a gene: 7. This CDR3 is CASSDLLAELAKNIQYF. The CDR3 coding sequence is TGTGCCAGCAGTGACCTACTAGCGGAACTAGCCAAAAACATTCAGTACTTC.

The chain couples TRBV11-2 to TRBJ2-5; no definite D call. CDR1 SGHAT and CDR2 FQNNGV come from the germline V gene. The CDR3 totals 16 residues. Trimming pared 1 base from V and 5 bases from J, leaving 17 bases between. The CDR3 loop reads CASSLARTHTGETQYF. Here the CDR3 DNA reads TGTGCCAGCAGCTTAGCTCGGACCCATACCGGGGAGACCCAGTACTTC. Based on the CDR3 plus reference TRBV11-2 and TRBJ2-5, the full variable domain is EAGVAQSPRYKIIEKRQSVAFWCNPISGHATLYWYQQILGQGPKLLIQFQNNGVVDDSQLPKDRFSAERLKGVDSTLKIQPAKLEDSAVYLCASSLARTHTGETQYFGPGTRLLVL.

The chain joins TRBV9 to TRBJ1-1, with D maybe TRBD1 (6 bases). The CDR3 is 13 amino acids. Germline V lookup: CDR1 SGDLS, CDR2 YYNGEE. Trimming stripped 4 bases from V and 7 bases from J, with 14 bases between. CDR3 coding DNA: TGTGCCAGCAGCTTAAGACAGGATAGTGAAGCTTTCTTT. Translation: CASSLRQDSEAFF.

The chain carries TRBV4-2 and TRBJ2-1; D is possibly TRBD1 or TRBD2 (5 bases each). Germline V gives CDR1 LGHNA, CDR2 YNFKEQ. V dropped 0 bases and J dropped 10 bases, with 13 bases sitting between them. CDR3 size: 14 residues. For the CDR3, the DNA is TGTGCCAGCAGCCAAGAGGGACGCCTAGGCGAGCAGTTCTTC. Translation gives CASSQEGRLGEQFF.

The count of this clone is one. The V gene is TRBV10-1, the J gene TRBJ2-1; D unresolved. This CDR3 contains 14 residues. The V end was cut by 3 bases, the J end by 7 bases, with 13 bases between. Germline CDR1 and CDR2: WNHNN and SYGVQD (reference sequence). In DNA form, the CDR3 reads TGCGCCAGCAGTGATACCGGACGCCTGAATGAGCAGTTCTTC. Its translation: CASSDTGRLNEQFF.